These 15 T cell receptor beta chains came from one sample sequenced in a study of human T cells and chemical hapten exposure (dated by TCRdb to the early 2020s). Library preparation employed 5' RACE. The run used an Illumina MiSeq. TCRdb cleaned the public reads at Q25 with fastp, built clones with MiXCR and kept in-frame beta chains. Each entry merges the rows of one CDR3 protein and shows their most common DNA and genes. In this sample the table shows some 150,000 distinct CDR3 sequences, around 4% of which occur a single time. The ten largest clonotypes hold about 1.3% of the sample. Unfractionated whole blood was collected in Tempus Blood RNA tubes, and total RNA was extracted from that blood. The receptors were sampled from a female donor in good health.

This clonotype was seen ten or more times. V is TRBV28 and J is TRBJ2-7; 12 nucleotides line up with TRBD2. Trimming removed 5 bases from V and 3 bases from J; junction bases left unmatched: 8. This CDR3 is 16 amino acids long. The germline V gene encodes CDR1 MDHEN and CDR2 SYDVKM. CDR3 sequence (DNA): TGTGCCAGCAGTAGGGGGACTAGCGGGTTCTTCTACGAGCAGTACTTC. Translation gives CASSRGTSGFFYEQYF.

This clonotype has just a few counts. The rearrangement links TRBV6-2 or TRBV6-3 to TRBJ1-5; no clear D. Germline V gene lookup returns CDR1 MNHEY and CDR2 SVGEGT. The CDR3 totals 14 residues. With 5 bases removed from V and 2 bases from J, the gap between germline ends came to 10 bases. As DNA, the CDR3 is TGTGCCAGCAGTATCGCCTGGGGCAATCAGCCCCAGCATTTT. This gives the protein CASSIAWGNQPQHF.

There are many counts of this clonotype. The chain joins TRBV27 to TRBJ2-3, with TRBD1 as a possible D gene (6 bases). CDR1 is MNHEY and CDR2 is SMNVEV in the germline V gene (reference sequence). The CDR3 sequence is 15 residues long. V lost 2 bases and J lost 0, with 9 bases in between. The CDR3 DNA is TGTGCCAGCAGTTTAGTGGGGGCAAGCACAGATACGCAGTATTTT. Protein: CASSLVGASTDTQYF.

This clonotype was seen at least ten times. The chain employs TRBV3-1 and TRBJ2-3, with 10 bases aligning to TRBD2. The CDR3 totals 15 residues. Germline CDR1 is LGHDT and CDR2 is YNNKEL (reference sequence). Losses at the gene ends were 6 bases for V and 2 bases for J; bases not matched to a gene: 5. CDR3 nucleotide sequence: TGTGCCAGCAGAGAAAGCGGGGGGGTCACAGATACGCAGTATTTT. Translated: CASRESGGVTDTQYF.

This clonotype was counted many times. The chain joins TRBV5-5 to TRBJ1-2; D ambiguous. The V gene's germline CDR1 is SGHKS and CDR2 YYEKEE (reference sequence). CDR3 length equals 12 residues. The V end lost 1 base, the J end lost 8 bases, and 9 bases lay between the germline ends. CDR3 DNA: TGTGCCAGCAGCTTGTTCGTGCGAGGCTACACCTTC. It translates to CASSLFVRGYTF.

This clonotype was counted between two and nine times. This rearrangement joins TRBV14 to TRBJ2-1, with TRBD2 matching over 9 bases. The CDR3 runs to 15 residues. Germline loops: CDR1 SGHDN, CDR2 FVKESK. V trimming: 0 bases; J trimming: 4 bases; junction bases outside the gene matches: 1. The CDR3 DNA sequence: TGTGCCAGCAGCCAAGAAGCGGGGGGATACAATGAGCAGTTCTTC. Protein sequence: CASSQEAGGYNEQFF.

In this sample, this clonotype turned up many times. The chain employs TRBV7-2 and TRBJ1-2; D unclear. From germline, CDR1 is SGHTA and CDR2 FQGNSA. Trimming left V 4 bases short and J 5 bases short, with 20 bases between. The CDR3 is 16 residues long. As DNA, the CDR3 is TGTGCCAGCAGCTATTTGAACCGGGAAGAACATTATGGCTACACCTTC. This codes for CASSYLNREEHYGYTF.

This clonotype was seen ten or more times. The V call is TRBV27, the J call TRBJ2-3, with 8 bases matching TRBD1. J gave up 4 bases and V 6 bases, and 9 bases lay outside the gene matches. The length of the CDR3 is 15 residues. Germline CDR1 is MNHEY and CDR2 is SMNVEV (reference sequence). CDR3 amino acids: CASSLDRGTSDTQYF. The CDR3 DNA follows: TGTGCCAGCAGCTTAGACAGGGGCACTTCAGATACGCAGTATTTT.

This clonotype was counted a few times. V is TRBV6-2 or TRBV6-3 and J is TRBJ1-1; 7 bases fit TRBD1. Losses at the gene ends were 6 bases for V and 7 bases for J; bases not matched to a gene: 11. The CDR3 is 14 residues long. Germline V gene lookup returns CDR1 MNHEY and CDR2 SVGEGT. CDR3 protein: CASRDVQGRGEAFF. The CDR3 nucleotides read TGTGCCAGCAGAGACGTACAGGGGAGGGGTGAAGCTTTCTTT.

This clonotype was seen many times. The genes are TRBV2 and TRBJ1-3; D may be TRBD1 (5 bases). There are 13 residues in the CDR3. V lost 7 bases and J lost 2, with 9 bases in between. CDR1 is SNHLY, CDR2 FYNNEI, per germline. The CDR3 here is CASTGRPGNTIYF. As DNA, the CDR3 is TGTGCCAGCACGGGACGGCCTGGAAACACCATATATTTT.

The chain joins TRBV7-9 to TRBJ2-2; D possibly corresponds to TRBD2 (6 bases). CDR1 is SEHNR and CDR2 is FQNEAQ in the germline V gene (reference sequence). V was cut by 2 bases and J by 1 base, with 8 bases left in between. The CDR3 spans 15 residues. The CDR3 nucleotides read TGTGCCAGCAGCTTACTAGCGAGGAACACCGGGGAGCTGTTTTTT. Its protein product is CASSLLARNTGELFF.

This clonotype was detected only a few times. The chain combines TRBV4-2 with TRBJ1-6; a possible D gene is TRBD1 (5 bases). Germline-derived CDR1 and CDR2 are LGHNA and YNFKEQ. The CDR3 extends over 15 amino acids. V lost 4 bases and J 5 bases, leaving 12 bases between the germline ends. Here the CDR3 DNA reads TGTGCCAGCAGCCTTTCTGGGGGGGATAATTCACCCCTCCACTTT. Translated: CASSLSGGDNSPLHF.

This clonotype was observed many times. This chain's CDR3 is CAGTDLSGNTIYF. The CDR3 DNA follows: TGCGCTGGGACAGACCTTTCTGGAAACACCATATATTTT. The chain couples TRBV29-1 to TRBJ1-3, with TRBD1 matching over 7 bases. The CDR3 is 13 amino acids. Germline V gene sequence: CDR1 SQVTM, CDR2 ANQGSEA. Using reference TRBV29-1 and TRBJ1-3 for the parts outside the CDR3, the full variable domain is SAVISQKPSRDICQRGTSLTIQCQVDSQVTMMFWYRQQPGQSLTLIATANQGSEATYESGFVIDKFPISRPNLTFSTLTVSNMSPEDSSIYLCAGTDLSGNTIYFGEGSWLTVV.

This clonotype was detected many times. The rearrangement joins TRBV3-1 to TRBJ1-1; D unclear. The CDR3 has 14 residues. Trimming cost V 7 bases and J 0 bases, with 12 bases left between them. Germline loops: CDR1 LGHDT, CDR2 YNNKEL (reference sequence). In DNA form, the CDR3 reads TGTGCCAGCATTCCCGCAGGCATGAACACTGAAGCTTTCTTT. It translates to CASIPAGMNTEAFF.

This clonotype was recorded many times. The rearrangement links TRBV7-2 to TRBJ2-3; no definite D call. The CDR3 consists of 13 residues. CDR1 and CDR2 (germline): SGHTA, FQGNSA. Trimming took 3 bases from V and 0 from J, leaving 4 bases between them. The CDR3, as DNA: TGTGCCAGCAGCTTCCAGAGCACAGATACGCAGTATTTT. It encodes CASSFQSTDTQYF.